This TCR beta chain was identified in a study of shared clonotypes between healthy human individuals. Germline-derived CDR1 and CDR2 are KGHSH and LQKENI. V lost 2 bases and J lost 2, with 13 bases in between. CDR3 length: 16 amino acids. A CD45RA+ naive subset and a CD45RA-negative memory subset were split from CD4+ cells. Sequenced by immunoSEQ multiplex PCR; TCRdb stores in-frame clones only, minus some. The data show about 2.4 million clones, approximately 93% seen once. The chain joins TRBV18 to TRBJ2-1; TRBD2 might be the D (6 bases). The sequencing input was naive CD4+ T cells from PBMCs. Subset of the sample: CD45RA+ positively selected. The sequence was obtained from a man between 18 and 29 years old in good health. Some clones in this sample may be carry-over from other donors' samples. CDR3 DNA sequence: TGTGCCAGCTCACCAACCGGGGGATGGACCTACAATGAGCAGTTCTTC. Amino acids: CASSPTGGWTYNEQFF.